This TCR beta chain was captured by sequencing in a study of blood T cell repertoires in COVID-19. Study in general: COVID-19 samples from acute and convalescent phases originated in the United States, Italy and Spain. In each case, the material was cDNA or gDNA derived from T cells, B-cell-depleted T cells, or PBMCs.

Original handling: By means of reference gene primer amplification, nucleated cell counts were estimated. TCRdb's table, derived via immunoSEQ multiplex PCR, lists solely in-frame clones and lacks some. V, J and clone size are taken as reported in that table, and D and trimming were inferred from the DNA itself. The repertoire holds under 250,000 clones, around 83% seen once, with approximately 13% in the top ten. The germline CDR1 and CDR2 sequences are SEHNR and FQNEAQ (reference sequence). Trimming took 5 bases from V and 1 from J; bases not matched to a gene: 11. CDR3 length: 18 residues. The material sequenced was peripheral blood. The gene calls are TRBV7-9 and TRBJ2-1; 10 positions match TRBD2. The TCR comes from a human donor in a cohort sampled during active COVID-19. This CDR3 is CASSPPAGTSESYNEQFF. The CDR3 bases are TGTGCCAGCAGCCCCCCCGCCGGGACTAGCGAGTCCTACAATGAGCAGTTCTTC.